Listed here are 27 T cell receptor beta chains from one sample, sequenced in a study of early T cells in non-severe SARS-CoV-2 infection. TCRdb re-called the 5' RACE reads through MiXCR, storing one row per CDR3 protein. In the table there are approximately 70,000 distinct CDR3 sequences, 10% to 15% of which are singletons. Sequenced material: whole blood. These receptor sequences come from an adult who was a healthcare worker with PCR-confirmed SARS-CoV-2 infection or an uninfected control (not recorded which).

This clonotype was found many times. CDR3 nucleotides: TGTGCCAGCAGAGTGGCCCTGAACACTGAAGCTTTCTTT. It encodes CASRVALNTEAFF. The chain uses TRBV12-3 or TRBV12-4 and TRBJ1-1, with D uncertain. V shed 6 bases and J shed 0 bases, with 8 bases lying between them. The CDR3 consists of 13 residues.

This clonotype was counted between two and nine times. The chain combines TRBV29-1 with TRBJ1-2; D might be TRBD1 (6 bases). The germline V gene encodes CDR1 SQVTM and CDR2 ANQGSEA. CDR3 size: 12 residues. Between the trimmed V and J ends, which lost 7 bases and 4 bases, there was a span of 13 bases. CDR3 in amino acids: CSGNRVGYGYTF. The CDR3 DNA reads as TGCAGCGGGAACAGGGTGGGCTATGGCTACACCTTC.

The chain is built from TRBV29-1 and TRBJ2-7; TRBD1 might be the D (5 bases). The germline V gene encodes CDR1 SQVTM and CDR2 ANQGSEA. Trimming cost V 4 bases and J 2 bases, with 15 bases left between them. This CDR3 contains 14 residues. The CDR3 nucleotides are TGCAGCGTTGTTTTTTGGGGCCTCACCTACGAGCAGTACTTC. It is translated as CSVVFWGLTYEQYF.

This clonotype was counted ten times or more. The rearrangement links TRBV18 to TRBJ2-7, with D unclear. Germline lookup yields CDR1 KGHSH and CDR2 LQKENI. This CDR3 has 15 residues. V was cut by 1 base and J by 3 bases, with 13 bases left in between. DNA of the CDR3: TGTGCCAGCTCACCACTCGGCCAGCCCGACTACGAGCAGTACTTC. Protein sequence: CASSPLGQPDYEQYF.

In its sample, this clonotype was seen many times. The chain has TRBV4-1 and TRBJ2-7; 9 bases map to TRBD2. The CDR3 totals 16 residues. Germline CDR1 MGHRA, CDR2 YSYEKL. V lost 1 base to trimming and J lost 7 bases; unmatched junction nucleotides: 11. This CDR3 reads CASSQAGLAGAGEQYF. The CDR3 bases are TGCGCCAGCAGCCAAGCAGGGTTAGCGGGAGCAGGGGAGCAGTACTTC.

In its sample, this clonotype was seen a few times. The chain is built from TRBV6-5 and TRBJ1-6; D is possibly TRBD1 (5 bases). The CDR3 spans 12 residues. V lost 8 bases to trimming and J lost 10 bases, with 12 bases between them. Looked up from germline, CDR1 is MNHEY and CDR2 is SVGAGI. CDR3 protein: CASRGTDSPLHF. The CDR3 DNA reads TGTGCCAGCCGAGGGACCGACTCACCCCTCCACTTT.

The chain has TRBV6-5 and TRBJ1-4, with a tentative D call TRBD1 (6 bases). The CDR3 contains 16 residues. Germline lookup yields CDR1 MNHEY and CDR2 SVGAGI. V was clipped by 0 bases and J by 3 bases, with 11 bases between them. The CDR3 reads CASSYSRGYANEKLFF. CDR3 DNA: TGTGCCAGCAGTTACTCAAGGGGGTATGCTAATGAAAAACTGTTTTTT.

In its sample, this clonotype was seen many times. The rearrangement links TRBV20-1 to TRBJ2-7; TRBD2 matches 8 bases. CDR3 size: 15 residues. Germline lookup yields CDR1 DFQATT and CDR2 SNEGSKA (reference sequence). V lost 0 bases and J lost 8; bases outside the gene matches: 12. The CDR3 DNA reads as TGCAGTGCTAGAGATCCCGGGAGTAGCGGGACTAAGCAGTACTTC. This encodes CSARDPGSSGTKQYF.

In this sample, this clonotype turned up many times. The chain combines TRBV20-1 with TRBJ2-1; unclear D gene. Germline CDR1 reads DFQATT; CDR2 reads SNEGSKA (reference sequence). V was clipped by 0 bases and J by 4 bases, with 7 bases between them. The CDR3 runs 13 residues. The CDR3 sequence is CSARDQVYNEQFF. The CDR3 region has the DNA TGCAGTGCTAGAGATCAAGTATACAATGAGCAGTTCTTC.

The chain combines TRBV9 with TRBJ2-7, with D tentatively TRBD2 (6 bases). Looked up from germline, CDR1 is SGDLS and CDR2 is YYNGEE. The CDR3 consists of 13 residues. V dropped 3 bases and J dropped 7 bases, with 14 bases sitting between them. The CDR3 region has the DNA TGTGCCAGCAGCGCGACCCTGGGAGGAGAGCAGTACTTC. It is translated as CASSATLGGEQYF.

There are a few counts of this clonotype. V and J are TRBV6-2 or TRBV6-3 and TRBJ2-7; 8 nucleotides agree with TRBD2. V lost 3 bases, J lost 6 bases, and 7 bases stayed unmatched. Germline CDR1 MNHEY, CDR2 SVGEGT. The CDR3 covers 14 residues. The CDR3 sequence is CASSYSLAGSEQYF. The CDR3 nucleotides read TGTGCCAGCAGTTATTCGCTAGCGGGTTCCGAGCAGTACTTC.

This clonotype was seen more than once but under ten times. The chain combines TRBV2 with TRBJ2-7; 11 bases line up with TRBD2. The J segment lost 6 bases and the V segment lost 6 bases, leaving 13 bases of the junction unmatched. The germline V gene encodes CDR1 SNHLY and CDR2 FYNNEI. CDR3 length equals 16 residues. CDR3 in DNA: TGTGCCAGCAGCATCGAGGGACTAGCGGAGACCGGCGAGCAGTACTTC. Translation: CASSIEGLAETGEQYF. The variable domain in full, with the rest retrieved from reference TRBV2 and TRBJ2-7, is EPEVTQTPSHQVTQMGQEVILRCVPISNHLYFYWYRQILGQKVEFLVSFYNNEISEKSEIFDDQFSVERPDGSNFTLKIRSTKLEDSAMYFCASSIEGLAETGEQYFGPGTRLTVT.

The V gene is TRBV18, the J gene TRBJ1-6, with no clear D. Germline V gives CDR1 KGHSH, CDR2 LQKENI. The V and J ends lost 3 bases and 7 bases respectively, with 7 bases between them. CDR3 length equals 13 residues. The CDR3 DNA follows: TGTGCCAGCTCACCTGCCTCAAATTCACCCCTCCACTTT. It specifies CASSPASNSPLHF. Variable domain in full (rest from reference TRBV18 and TRBJ1-6): NAGVMQNPRHLVRRRGQEARLRCSPMKGHSHVYWYRQLPEEGLKFMVYLQKENIIDESGMPKERFSAEFPKEGPSILRIQQVVRGDSAAYFCASSPASNSPLHFGNGTRLTVT.

This clonotype was observed at least ten times. V and J are TRBV19 and TRBJ1-5; D is undetermined. Germline assignment: CDR1 LNHDA and CDR2 SQIVND (reference sequence). V was clipped by 3 bases and J by 1 base, with 7 bases between them. This CDR3 contains 14 residues. Here the CDR3 reads CASSILGSNQPQHF. The CDR3 coding sequence is TGTGCCAGTAGTATTTTGGGAAGCAATCAGCCCCAGCATTTT.

This clonotype was detected a few times. The chain combines TRBV7-8 with TRBJ2-1, with D perhaps matching TRBD1 or TRBD2 (6 bases each). Trimming removed 5 bases from V and 9 bases from J, with 14 bases in between. Germline V gene data show CDR1 as SGHVS and CDR2 as FQNEAQ. The CDR3 extends over 13 amino acids. The CDR3: CASSQLQGGEQFF. Written as DNA, the CDR3 is TGTGCCAGCAGCCAACTACAGGGAGGTGAGCAGTTCTTC. The whole variable domain, filled in from reference TRBV7-8 and TRBJ2-1, reads GAGVSQSPRYKVAKRGQDVALRCDPISGHVSLFWYQQALGQGPEFLTYFQNEAQLDKSGLPSDRFFAERPEGSVSTLKIQRTQQEDSAVYLCASSQLQGGEQFFGPGTRLTVL.

Regarding this clonotype: This may arise from a read error, as a much more abundant clone is one base away. This sequence joins TRBV3-1 and TRBJ1-1; 11 bases map to TRBD1. Per the germline V gene, CDR1 is LGHDT and CDR2 is YNNKEL (reference sequence). This CDR3 spans 15 amino acids. CDR3 sequence: CAGSGQGAIPTEAFF. CDR3 bases: TGTGCCGGCAGCGGACAGGGGGCCATCCCAACTGAAGCTTTCTTT.

In this sample, this clonotype turned up many times. This rearrangement joins TRBV6-6 to TRBJ2-5; 8 nucleotides match TRBD2. The V gene end was trimmed by 0 bases and the J gene end by 5 bases; junction bases not matched to a gene: 8. Germline V gene lookup returns CDR1 MNHNY and CDR2 SVGAGI (reference sequence). This CDR3 comprises 16 residues. CDR3 region: CASSYSRTSQGETQYF. The DNA for the CDR3 is TGTGCCAGCAGTTACTCGAGGACTAGCCAGGGGGAGACCCAGTACTTC.

This clonotype was counted at least ten times. This chain's CDR3 is CSATRTSGRLYEQYF. The CDR3 nucleotides read TGCAGTGCAACTAGGACTAGCGGGAGGCTGTACGAGCAGTACTTC. The rearrangement links TRBV20-1 to TRBJ2-7; TRBD2 matches at 14 bases. The V segment lost 6 bases and the J segment 4 bases; nucleotides outside the gene matches: 8. Germline CDR1 DFQATT, CDR2 SNEGSKA (reference sequence). The CDR3 consists of 15 residues.

This clonotype was detected ten times or more. This chain uses TRBV18 with TRBJ1-6; possible D gene TRBD1, 6 bases. This CDR3 comprises 15 residues. V was pared by 0 bases and J by 7 bases, with 10 bases between. Germline V lookup: CDR1 KGHSH, CDR2 LQKENI. CDR3 sequence: CASSPPGQGNSPLHF. The CDR3 nucleotides are TGTGCCAGCTCACCACCCGGGCAGGGGAATTCACCCCTCCACTTT.

The chain combines TRBV11-1 with TRBJ2-7; D may correspond to TRBD1 or TRBD2 (5 bases each). The V and J ends lost 5 bases and 5 bases respectively, with 19 bases between them. This CDR3 has 15 amino acids. From germline, CDR1 is SGHAT and CDR2 FQDESV (reference sequence). The CDR3 spells CASSRSLGAGDEQYF. DNA for the CDR3: TGTGCCAGCAGCCGGTCGCTAGGGGCCGGGGACGAGCAGTACTTC.

This clonotype was seen repeatedly, ten times or more. This chain joins TRBV4-1 and TRBJ1-5; 7 nucleotides line up with TRBD1. Looked up from germline, CDR1 is MGHRA and CDR2 is YSYEKL. J gave up 7 bases and V 0 bases, and 6 bases lay outside the gene matches. The length of the CDR3 is 15 residues. CDR3 in DNA: TGCGCCAGCAGCCAAGAGGACAGGTCTCGACAGCCCCAGCATTTT. It specifies CASSQEDRSRQPQHF.

This clonotype has just a few counts. The chain uses TRBV29-1 and TRBJ1-1; 8 bases align to TRBD1. CDR1 SQVTM and CDR2 ANQGSEA come from the germline V gene. V trimming: 2 bases; J trimming: 0 bases; junction bases outside the gene matches: 2. CDR3 length: 14 residues. CDR3 protein: CSVERTGMNTEAFF. The CDR3 coding sequence is TGCAGCGTTGAAAGGACAGGGATGAACACTGAAGCTTTCTTT.

This clonotype turned up a few times. This chain uses TRBV24-1 with TRBJ2-1, with D maybe TRBD1 (6 bases). The length of the CDR3 is 12 residues. Trimming stripped 7 bases from V and 7 bases from J, with 10 bases between. Germline assignment: CDR1 KGHDR and CDR2 SFDVKD. CDR3 nucleotides: TGTGCCACCAGATCAGGGGCGAATGAGCAGTTCTTC. It encodes CATRSGANEQFF.

The sample holds one count of this clonotype. A much larger clone lies one base from this, so it may be a read error. The rearrangement joins TRBV12-3 or TRBV12-4 to TRBJ2-7; 8 bases line up with TRBD1. This CDR3 contains 14 residues. The CDR3 sequence: CANSFRDRSYEQYF. In DNA form, the CDR3 reads TGTGCCAACAGTTTCCGGGACAGGTCCTACGAGCAGTACTTC.

The sample holds many counts of this clonotype. V usage is TRBV20-1 and J usage is TRBJ2-1, with 8 bases lining up with TRBD2. Per germline, CDR1 DFQATT and CDR2 SNEGSKA (reference sequence). This CDR3 has 15 residues. The ends lost 6 bases at V and 2 bases at J; junction bases unmatched: 9. The CDR3: CSASAGERTYNEQFF. Here the CDR3 DNA reads TGCAGTGCATCAGCGGGAGAGAGGACCTACAATGAGCAGTTCTTC.

This clonotype was detected a few times. The chain links TRBV7-9 to TRBJ2-7; the D is unclear. Germline V gives CDR1 SEHNR, CDR2 FQNEAQ (reference sequence). Trimming took 1 base from V and 5 from J, leaving 15 bases between them. CDR3 size: 15 residues. In DNA form, the CDR3 reads TGTGCCAGCAGCTTAGTAGCCTTTCCCGAGGACGAGCAGTACTTC. Amino acids: CASSLVAFPEDEQYF.

This clonotype showed up just a few times. The chain links TRBV11-2 to TRBJ2-2, with D perhaps TRBD1 (6 bases). The germline V gene has CDR1 SGHAT and CDR2 FQNNGV. The V and J ends lost 1 base and 4 bases respectively, with 10 bases between them. This CDR3 spans 15 amino acids. The CDR3 DNA is TGTGCCAGCAGCTTAGTTACAGGGCCCACCGGGGAGCTGTTTTTT. Translating gives CASSLVTGPTGELFF.